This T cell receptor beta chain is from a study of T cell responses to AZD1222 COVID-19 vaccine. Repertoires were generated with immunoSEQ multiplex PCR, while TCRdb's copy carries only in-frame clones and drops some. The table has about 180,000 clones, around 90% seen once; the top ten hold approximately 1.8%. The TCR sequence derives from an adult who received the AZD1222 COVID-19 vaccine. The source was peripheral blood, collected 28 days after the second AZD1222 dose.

The chain's CDR3 is CASSLVQREGFTDTQYF. The CDR3 region has the DNA TGTGCCAGCAGCCTGGTCCAGCGGGAGGGATTCACAGATACGCAGTATTTT. The chain recombines TRBV13 with TRBJ2-3; 10 bases line up with TRBD2. Losses at the gene ends were 5 bases for V and 2 bases for J; bases not matched to a gene: 10. Germline V gene lookup returns CDR1 PRHDT and CDR2 FYEKMQ (reference sequence). The CDR3 has 17 amino acids.